A single sample is the source of the 26 T cell receptor beta chains below, sequenced in a study of blood T cells in healthy people across ages. Combining a sample-barcoded 5' primer with a J-beta primer mix, a second PCR ran for about 7 to 11 cycles. TCRdb re-analysed the 5' RACE reads in MiXCR, keeping a single row per CDR3 protein. The sample lists 700,000 to 1,000,000 distinct CDR3 sequences; roughly 44% were seen once. Material for sequencing was blood. All receptors come from a man in his 60s in good health.

The CDR3 DNA sequence: TGCAGTGCTAGAAACCTATTGGGACAGGACAATGAGCAGTTCTTC. Amino acids: CSARNLLGQDNEQFF. The gene calls are TRBV20-1 and TRBJ2-1; 8 nucleotides line up with TRBD1. The CDR3 covers 15 residues. Losses at the gene ends were 2 bases for V and 5 bases for J; bases not matched to a gene: 8. CDR1 and CDR2 (germline): DFQATT, SNEGSKA (reference sequence).

This clonotype was counted only a few times. The chain recombines TRBV3-1 with TRBJ2-7; D gene unclear. The V end was cut by 0 bases, the J end by 9 bases, with 21 bases between. This CDR3 comprises 16 residues. The germline V gene encodes CDR1 LGHDT and CDR2 YNNKEL (reference sequence). The CDR3 bases are TGTGCCAGCAGCCAAGATTTCTCCTCCGTTGTCAGCGTGCAGTACTTC. It yields the protein CASSQDFSSVVSVQYF.

This clonotype was detected a few times. The chain joins TRBV20-1 to TRBJ2-5, with D uncertain. Trimming pared 0 bases from V and 1 base from J, leaving 9 bases between. Germline V gives CDR1 DFQATT, CDR2 SNEGSKA (reference sequence). The length of the CDR3 is 14 residues. The DNA of the CDR3 is TGCAGTGCTAGAGACAGTGGGTTCCAAGAGACCCAGTACTTC. It codes for CSARDSGFQETQYF.

The chain's CDR3 is CASSLGRRNQPQHF. The DNA of the CDR3 is TGCGCCAGCAGCTTAGGGAGGCGCAATCAGCCCCAGCATTTT. The genes are TRBV4-3 and TRBJ1-5; unclear D gene. Germline values: CDR1 LGHNA, CDR2 YSLEER. V was pared by 5 bases and J by 2 bases, with 10 bases between. The CDR3 loop spans 14 amino acids.

This clonotype was observed a few times. The rearrangement joins TRBV4-1 to TRBJ2-7; 9 positions match TRBD1. The CDR3 has 16 residues. CDR1 MGHRA and CDR2 YSYEKL come from the germline V gene. V was clipped by 0 bases and J by 1 base; unmatched bases: 4. CDR3 residues: CASSQDAQGASYEQYF. The CDR3 DNA reads TGCGCCAGCAGCCAAGACGCACAGGGGGCATCCTACGAGCAGTACTTC.

The V and J genes are TRBV7-2 and TRBJ2-1, with 10 bases matching TRBD2. This CDR3 comprises 16 residues. Germline CDR1 is SGHTA and CDR2 is FQGNSA. Trimming took 4 bases from V and 7 from J; bases not matched to a gene: 10. CDR3 coding DNA: TGTGCCAGCAGCTCACCCAGCGGGGGGGCCCGGAATGAGCAGTTCTTC. Its translation is CASSSPSGGARNEQFF.

V gene TRBV12-3 or TRBV12-4 combines with J gene TRBJ2-1, with unresolved D. Between the trimmed V and J ends, which lost 4 bases and 15 bases, there was a span of 16 bases. The CDR3 is made up of 12 amino acids. The CDR3 sequence is CASSSSLLVGFF. CDR3 coding DNA: TGTGCCAGCAGTTCGTCTTTGCTAGTGGGGTTCTTC.

This clonotype was observed a handful of times. The chain joins TRBV7-2 to TRBJ2-7; 10 bases align to TRBD1. Germline CDR1 and CDR2: SGHTA and FQGNSA. V was pared by 6 bases and J by 2 bases, with 4 bases of the junction left unmatched. This CDR3 comprises 14 residues. In DNA form, the CDR3 reads TGTGCCAGCAGAGGGGACAGGGGAGCCTACGAGCAGTACTTC. Its protein is CASRGDRGAYEQYF.

The chain combines TRBV5-8 with TRBJ1-4; 8 bases fit TRBD1. The CDR3 extends over 15 amino acids. Trimming cost V 4 bases and J 3 bases; bases outside gene matches: 5. CDR1 is SGHTS, CDR2 YDEGEE, per germline. The CDR3 loop is CASSPGQGPNEKLFF. The CDR3 DNA follows: TGTGCCAGCAGCCCTGGACAGGGCCCTAATGAAAAACTGTTTTTT. Filled out from reference TRBV5-8 and TRBJ1-4, the complete variable domain reads EAGVTQSPTHLIKTRGQQATLRCSPISGHTSVYWYQQALGLGLQFLLWYDEGEERNRGNFPPRFSGRQFPNYSSELNVNALELEDSALYLCASSPGQGPNEKLFFGSGTQLSVL.

This clonotype appeared a few times. V and J are TRBV7-2 and TRBJ2-7, with TRBD2 matching over 7 bases. CDR3 length equals 14 residues. Per the germline V gene, CDR1 is SGHTA and CDR2 is FQGNSA. Trimming took 7 bases from V and 3 from J; bases not matched to a gene: 9. Here the CDR3 DNA reads TGTGCCAGCACGCCCGGACTAGGGAACTACGAGCAGTACTTC. It codes for CASTPGLGNYEQYF.

The chain recombines TRBV3-1 with TRBJ2-1; TRBD1 agrees at 10 bases. The CDR3 runs 16 residues. CDR1 and CDR2 from the germline V gene are LGHDT and YNNKEL (reference sequence). The junction had 5 bases not matched to a gene; V was cut back by 4 bases and J by 2 bases. The CDR3 spells CASSPRDRGPYNEQFF. CDR3 bases: TGTGCCAGCAGCCCCCGGGACAGGGGCCCCTACAATGAGCAGTTCTTC.

V gene TRBV15 combines with J gene TRBJ1-5; the D is unclear. This CDR3 region has 14 residues. Trimming took off 3 bases at V and 2 bases at J, with 8 bases between the two ends. Germline values: CDR1 LNHNV, CDR2 YYDKDF (reference sequence). In nucleotides, the CDR3 is TGTGCCACCAGCAGTGCCCCCCGCAATCAGCCCCAGCATTTT. Translation: CATSSAPRNQPQHF.

The J gene is TRBJ1-2, the V gene TRBV7-2; perhaps TRBD1 as D (5 bases). This CDR3 is built from 16 residues. Germline assignment: CDR1 SGHTA and CDR2 FQGNSA. V was clipped by 4 bases and J by 6 bases, with 21 bases between them. The CDR3, as DNA: TGTACCAGCAGCTCTACGCCTCCCGCAGGGAAAGATGGCTACACCTTC. Amino acid sequence: CTSSSTPPAGKDGYTF.

The chain recombines TRBV2 with TRBJ1-2, with unresolved D. CDR1 SNHLY and CDR2 FYNNEI come from the germline V gene. The CDR3 has 14 residues. The V and J ends lost 7 bases and 8 bases respectively, with 20 bases between them. In DNA, the CDR3 is TGTGCCAGCACCGAATCTGGGGAAACGGGCGGCTACACCTTC. Translated, it gives CASTESGETGGYTF.

This clonotype showed up just a few times. This rearrangement joins TRBV7-8 to TRBJ2-5; 10 bases are shared with TRBD1. Losses at the gene ends were 1 base for V and 3 bases for J; bases not matched to a gene: 8. This CDR3 region has 17 residues. The germline CDR1 and CDR2 sequences are SGHVS and FQNEAQ. Written as DNA, the CDR3 is TGTGCCAGCAGCTTAGGAGGGACAGGGGATAGGAAAGAGACCCAGTACTTC. This gives the protein CASSLGGTGDRKETQYF.

The chain links TRBV4-3 to TRBJ2-5; the D gene could be TRBD1 or TRBD2 (5 bases each). This CDR3 contains 15 residues. Trimming shortened V by 0 bases and J by 0 bases, and 8 bases separated the two germline ends. In germline, CDR1 is LGHNA, CDR2 YSLEER. The CDR3, as DNA: TGCGCCAGCAGCCAAGATCTGGGACACCAAGAGACCCAGTACTTC. It codes for CASSQDLGHQETQYF.

The rearrangement joins TRBV7-6 to TRBJ2-1, with D uncertain. V gave up 5 bases and J gave up 3 bases, with 17 bases separating them. The CDR3 runs to 16 residues. Germline V gene sequence: CDR1 SGHVS, CDR2 FNYEAQ. CDR3: CASSPGGPGYYNEQFF. Here the CDR3 DNA reads TGTGCCAGCAGCCCTGGTGGGCCCGGGTACTACAATGAGCAGTTCTTC.

This clonotype was detected many times. The chain carries TRBV4-1 and TRBJ1-2; no clear D. Per germline, CDR1 MGHRA and CDR2 YSYEKL. This CDR3 contains 17 residues. V lost 1 base to trimming and J lost 0 bases, with 15 bases between them. The CDR3: CASSQAQAPSPNYGYTF. The CDR3 nucleotides are TGCGCCAGCAGCCAAGCCCAGGCACCTTCTCCTAACTATGGCTACACCTTC.

This clonotype was seen repeatedly, ten times or more. CDR3 sequence: CASTKRPFGNTIYF. DNA of the CDR3: TGTGCCAGCACCAAACGGCCCTTTGGAAACACCATATATTTT. This chain uses TRBV28 with TRBJ1-3; D not certain. There are 14 residues in the CDR3. Per germline, CDR1 MDHEN and CDR2 SYDVKM. The V end was cut by 7 bases, the J end by 3 bases, with 13 bases between.

This clonotype appeared once. The V and J genes are TRBV6-5 and TRBJ1-2; D ambiguous. V lost 0 bases to trimming and J lost 8 bases, with 13 bases between them. CDR1 and CDR2 (germline): MNHEY, SVGAGI. CDR3 size: 14 residues. The CDR3 DNA follows: TGTGCCAGCAGTTACTCTGACCCCCCGCGGGGCTACACCTTC. It encodes CASSYSDPPRGYTF.

V and J are TRBV11-3 and TRBJ2-5; the D gene is possibly TRBD1 (6 bases). The CDR3 totals 12 residues. Germline V lookup: CDR1 SGHNT, CDR2 YENEEA. Between the trimmed V and J ends, which lost 3 bases and 11 bases, there was a span of 13 bases. The CDR3 sequence is CASSLDSTEQYF. The CDR3 bases are TGTGCCAGCAGCTTGGACAGCACGGAGCAGTACTTC.

A word on this clonotype: Given a much more abundant clone one base away, this may be a read error. V gene TRBV10-3 combines with J gene TRBJ2-7; 13 nucleotides match TRBD2. The CDR3 covers 16 residues. Germline CDR1 ENHRY, CDR2 SYGVKD. Trimming at V came to 6 bases and at J to 5 bases, leaving 10 bases not matched to a gene. CDR3 region: CAIRPTSGGLANEQYF. CDR3 sequence (DNA): TGTGCCATCAGACCGACTAGCGGGGGGCTGGCGAACGAGCAGTACTTC.

The chain carries TRBV15 and TRBJ1-2; tentatively, D is TRBD1 (6 bases). The CDR3 contains 16 residues. Trimming took 0 bases from V and 6 from J, leaving 17 bases between them. Germline V gene lookup returns CDR1 LNHNV and CDR2 YYDKDF (reference sequence). CDR3 amino acids: CATSREVRGTNDGYTF. The CDR3 DNA reads as TGTGCCACCAGCAGAGAAGTCAGGGGTACCAATGATGGCTACACCTTC.

This clonotype was observed a few times. The chain is built from TRBV20-1 and TRBJ1-2; the match to TRBD1 covers 8 bases. Looked up from germline, CDR1 is DFQATT and CDR2 is SNEGSKA (reference sequence). The CDR3 consists of 14 residues. V lost 3 bases and J lost 4; bases outside the gene matches: 7. DNA for the CDR3: TGCAGTGCTAGCAAGGACAGGGCATCCTATGGCTACACCTTC. This codes for CSASKDRASYGYTF.

The rearrangement uses TRBV29-1 and TRBJ2-4; D call uncertain. TRBJ2-7 explains the end of the DNA better; the J call may be wrong. Germline CDR1 SQVTM, CDR2 ANQGSEA. The CDR3 is made up of 11 amino acids. The CDR3 coding sequence is TGCAGCGTCGGCCTTGGCTACGAGCAGTACTTC. Protein: CSVGLGYEQYF.

J is TRBJ2-1 and V is TRBV5-1; 7 bases align to TRBD2. The germline CDR1 and CDR2 sequences are SGHRS and YFSETQ. The CDR3 is 14 amino acids. Germline trimming cut 4 bases from V and 6 bases from J; bases unmatched to any gene: 7. CDR3 amino acids: CASSVDSGGNEQFF. The CDR3 DNA reads TGCGCCAGCAGCGTAGACTCGGGGGGCAATGAGCAGTTCTTC.